This T cell receptor (beta chain) is drawn from a study of control samples from healthy donors and cancer patients. This CDR3 is built from 15 residues. Trimming left V 3 bases short and J 0 bases short, with 8 bases between. Germline values: CDR1 SGHTA, CDR2 FQGNSA. Using immunoSEQ multiplex PCR, the repertoire was profiled, and TCRdb retains in-frame clones only, with some absent. The sample lists about 82,000 clones; approximately 90% were seen once. The sequencing input was blood. This clonotype originated in a man in his forties or fifties in good health. The J gene is TRBJ2-2, the V gene TRBV7-2; possible D gene TRBD2, 6 bases. CDR3 region: CASSFGGANTGELFF. Here the CDR3 DNA reads TGTGCCAGCAGCTTTGGAGGGGCGAACACCGGGGAGCTGTTTTTT.